This TCR beta chain derives from a study of T cells in Graves' hyperthyroidism and ophthalmopathy. TCR beta CDR3 regions were amplified from RNA. The primer set for the first-round RT-PCR of the TCR CDR3 was HTBI. TCRdb fed the multiplex PCR reads into MiXCR, producing one record per CDR3 protein. The sample has 650,000 to 850,000 distinct CDR3 sequences, 15% to 20% seen once. Per the germline V gene, CDR1 is LNHDA and CDR2 is SQIVND (reference sequence). V lost 3 bases and J lost 6, with 14 bases in between. The CDR3 is 14 amino acids. V gene TRBV19 combines with J gene TRBJ1-1; no firm D call. The sequenced material came from blood. The clonotype comes from a woman aged 45-60 years with Graves' hyperthyroidism that later progressed to Graves' ophthalmopathy. CDR3 residues: CASSIPGSHPEAFF. CDR3 in DNA: TGTGCCAGTAGTATCCCCGGCAGTCATCCTGAAGCTTTCTTT.